The clone carrying this T cell receptor beta chain was counted between two and nine times. What it recognizes is unknown. TCRdb analysed the RT-PCR reads with MiXCR anew, one entry per CDR3 protein. This table has a few hundred thousand distinct CDR3 sequences, less than 7.5% appearing once. This sample was taken from a study of response to subunit inactivated influenza vaccine. Study-wide points: It was the authors' suggestion that each seasonal influenza vaccination recruits few new T cells.

Germline V gene sequence: CDR1 SEHNR, CDR2 FQNEAQ (reference sequence). The CDR3 is 17 amino acids. Trimming at V came to 2 bases and at J to 0 bases, leaving 9 bases not matched to a gene. The sequence derives from a man between 50 and 70 years old who received an inactivated influenza vaccine. Sequenced here: PBMCs from blood, sampled roughly 24 months after vaccination. The gene calls are TRBV7-9 and TRBJ2-7; 8 nucleotides line up with TRBD2. The CDR3 nucleotides are TGTGCCAGCAGCTTACGGACTAGCCCTGGGAGCTCCTACGAGCAGTACTTC. Residues: CASSLRTSPGSSYEQYF. Variable domain in full (rest from reference TRBV7-9 and TRBJ2-7): DTGVSQNPRHKITKRGQNVTFRCDPISEHNRLYWYRQTLGQGPEFLTYFQNEAQLEKSRLLSDRFSAERPKGSFSTLEIQRTEQGDSAMYLCASSLRTSPGSSYEQYFGPGTRLTVT.